A single sample is the source of the 6 T cell receptor beta chains below, sequenced in a study of blood T cell repertoires in COVID-19. Profiled with immunoSEQ multiplex PCR; TCRdb holds only in-frame clones, not every one. The data show about 150,000 clones, with roughly 78% seen just once and 1.5% to 2% held by the top ten. What was sequenced was peripheral blood. These receptors were collected from a man aged 80 or over with acute or convalescent COVID-19.

The V and J genes are TRBV5-6 and TRBJ1-6, with D possibly matching TRBD1 (6 bases). V lost 1 base, J lost 7 bases, and 9 bases lay in between. CDR1 and CDR2 from the germline V gene are SGHDT and YYEEEE. The CDR3 has 14 amino acids. The CDR3 DNA follows: TGTGCCAGCAGCTTGCCCCAGGGGAATTCACCCCTCCACTTT. It translates to CASSLPQGNSPLHF.

This chain joins TRBV9 and TRBJ2-1; TRBD1 agrees at 10 bases. The CDR3 sequence is 16 residues long. CDR1 SGDLS and CDR2 YYNGEE come from the germline V gene. V lost 5 bases, J lost 9 bases, and 14 bases stayed unmatched. CDR3 DNA: TGTGCCAGCAGTGGAGCGAGGACAGGGGGTGATAGTGAGCAGTTCTTC. It translates to CASSGARTGGDSEQFF.

The rearrangement joins TRBV28 to TRBJ1-2; 7 bases align to TRBD1. The CDR3 runs 14 residues. Germline CDR1 is MDHEN and CDR2 is SYDVKM. The ends lost 7 bases at V and 3 bases at J; junction bases unmatched: 8. CDR3 in DNA: TGTGCCAGCACCGCCCCCGACAGGGACTATGGCTACACCTTC. It encodes CASTAPDRDYGYTF.

The chain carries TRBV14 and TRBJ1-1; a possible D gene is TRBD1 (6 bases). V dropped 6 bases and J dropped 4 bases, with 21 bases sitting between them. Germline assignment: CDR1 SGHDN and CDR2 FVKESK. CDR3 size: 16 residues. The CDR3 sequence is CASRPLMTGRGTEAFF. CDR3 nucleotide sequence: TGTGCCAGCAGACCTTTGATGACAGGCAGGGGCACTGAAGCTTTCTTT.

The rearrangement joins TRBV7-8 to TRBJ1-6, with 7 bases matching TRBD1. The CDR3 extends over 14 amino acids. The germline V gene encodes CDR1 SGHVS and CDR2 FQNEAQ. V lost 1 base, J lost 9 bases, and 3 bases stayed unmatched. CDR3: CASSLGRGPSPLHF. DNA of the CDR3: TGTGCCAGCAGCTTAGGGAGGGGGCCTTCACCCCTCCACTTT.

The rearrangement links TRBV2 to TRBJ2-5, with TRBD1 matching 7 bases. This CDR3 region has 14 residues. The germline gives CDR1 SNHLY, CDR2 FYNNEI. The V gene end was trimmed by 7 bases and the J gene end by 1 base; junction bases not matched to a gene: 6. The CDR3 reads CASKKGTVQETQYF. CDR3 bases: TGTGCCAGCAAAAAAGGGACAGTCCAAGAGACCCAGTACTTC.